A selection of T cell receptor beta chains follows, all from one sample in a study of cytomegalovirus exposure and HLA in healthy donors. TCRdb keeps only in-frame clones here, not all; method: immunoSEQ multiplex PCR. The table has approximately 80,000 clones, approximately 94% seen once. The material sequenced was PBMCs. The receptors derive from a woman aged 25 to 39 in good health and CMV-seronegative. CDR3s include the opening cysteine and the closing phenylalanine or tryptophan. Each record gives: clone size, V gene, J gene, D gene, CDR3 protein, CDR3 DNA. D genes are given only for firm matches. Clone size is given for some rows only: seen once, a few or many times, or a class if the clone is expanded.

size: .
V: TRBV6-4
J: TRBJ2-2
D: .
CDR3: CASSDYPAGVGTGELFF
DNA: TGTGCCAGCAGTGACTACCCGGCAGGGGTAGGCACCGGGGAGCTGTTTTTT

size: .
V: TRBV2
J: TRBJ2-5
D: TRBD2
CDR3: CASSEETGGGETQYF
DNA: TGTGCCAGCAGTGAAGAGACGGGAGGCGGTGAGACCCAGTACTTC

size: .
V: TRBV5-1
J: TRBJ2-6
D: TRBD2
CDR3: CATSGGYSGANVLTF
DNA: TGCGCCACTAGCGGGGGATACTCTGGGGCCAACGTCCTGACTTTC

size: .
V: TRBV7-2
J: TRBJ1-1
D: .
CDR3: CASSLGWGRGNTEAFF
DNA: TGTGCCAGCAGCTTAGGGTGGGGCAGGGGGAACACTGAAGCTTTCTTT

size: .
V: TRBV19
J: TRBJ1-2
D: .
CDR3: CASRQGGGNLYGYTF
DNA: TGTGCCAGTCGTCAGGGCGGGGGGAACCTCTATGGCTACACCTTC

size: .
V: TRBV11-2
J: TRBJ2-5
D: TRBD2
CDR3: CASRSLAGGQTQYF
DNA: TGTGCCAGCAGGTCACTAGCGGGGGGGCAGACCCAGTACTTC

size: .
V: TRBV5-4
J: TRBJ2-5
D: .
CDR3: CASSLDQVLEVETQYF
DNA: TGTGCCAGCAGCTTGGATCAGGTTCTGGAGGTGGAGACCCAGTACTTC

size: .
V: TRBV6-6
J: TRBJ1-1
D: TRBD1
CDR3: CASTLTGGNTEAFF
DNA: TGTGCCAGCACCTTGACAGGGGGGAACACTGAAGCTTTCTTT

size: .
V: TRBV5-1
J: TRBJ2-7
D: .
CDR3: CASSGLQGIHEQYF
DNA: TGCGCCAGCAGCGGACTACAGGGGATCCACGAGCAGTACTTC

size: once
V: TRBV4-1
J: TRBJ2-7
D: TRBD1
CDR3: CASSLEGQGSSYEQYF
DNA: TGCGCCAGCAGCCTAGAAGGACAGGGAAGCTCCTACGAGCAGTACTTC

size: .
V: TRBV2
J: TRBJ1-5
D: TRBD1
CDR3: CASRRDRENQPQHF
DNA: TGTGCCAGCAGGCGAGACAGGGAAAATCAGCCCCAGCATTTT

size: .
V: TRBV5-1
J: TRBJ2-7
D: TRBD2
CDR3: CASSPGGGSGIAGDEQYF
DNA: TGCGCCAGCAGCCCCGGTGGAGGTAGCGGGATCGCTGGGGACGAGCAGTACTTC

size: .
V: TRBV6-5
J: TRBJ2-7
D: TRBD2
CDR3: CASSYLAGGPYEQYF
DNA: TGTGCCAGCAGTTACCTAGCGGGGGGACCCTACGAGCAGTACTTC

size: once
V: TRBV19
J: TRBJ1-1
D: TRBD1
CDR3: CASSDRDRANTEAFF
DNA: TGTGCCAGTAGTGACCGGGACAGGGCGAACACTGAAGCTTTCTTT

size: .
V: TRBV6-5
J: TRBJ1-5
D: .
CDR3: CASRLGAYSNQPQHF
DNA: TGTGCCAGCCGCCTTGGGGCCTATAGCAATCAGCCCCAGCATTTT

size: .
V: TRBV7-2
J: TRBJ2-7
D: .
CDR3: CASSTIAGAKVYEQYF
DNA: TGTGCCAGCAGCACTATAGCAGGGGCGAAAGTCTACGAGCAGTACTTC

size: .
V: TRBV10-3
J: TRBJ1-4
D: .
CDR3: CAISEWGPPDEKLFF
DNA: TGTGCCATCAGTGAGTGGGGCCCCCCGGACGAAAAACTGTTTTTT

size: .
V: TRBV7-2
J: TRBJ2-3
D: .
CDR3: CASSLLPGTQYF
DNA: TGTGCCAGCAGCTTACTCCCGGGAACGCAGTATTTT

size: .
V: TRBV5-4
J: TRBJ1-2
D: TRBD1
CDR3: CASSPSTIGTGSYGYTF
DNA: TGTGCCAGCAGCCCCTCGACCATCGGGACAGGGTCGTATGGCTACACCTTC

size: .
V: TRBV7-8
J: TRBJ2-7
D: TRBD1
CDR3: CASSFYVPRQGAVYEQYF
DNA: TGTGCCAGCAGCTTCTACGTTCCCAGACAGGGGGCAGTCTACGAGCAGTACTTC

size: .
V: TRBV28
J: TRBJ1-1
D: .
CDR3: CASTLGLNGEAFF
DNA: TGTGCCAGCACCCTGGGGCTTAACGGTGAAGCTTTCTTT

size: .
V: TRBV7-2
J: TRBJ2-7
D: .
CDR3: CASRRQSGSISYEQYF
DNA: TGTGCCAGCAGACGTCAAAGCGGTTCCATCTCCTACGAGCAGTACTTC

size: .
V: TRBV5-1
J: TRBJ2-1
D: .
CDR3: CASSGAPSYNEQFF
DNA: TGCGCCAGCAGCGGGGCGCCGTCCTACAATGAGCAGTTCTTC

size: few
V: TRBV5-1
J: TRBJ1-6
D: .
CDR3: CASSLQVPNSPLHF
DNA: TGCGCCAGCAGCTTACAGGTACCGAATTCACCCCTCCACTTT

size: .
V: TRBV28
J: TRBJ2-1
D: .
CDR3: CASSQSGTQSGEQFF
DNA: TGTGCCAGCAGCCAGTCCGGGACTCAAAGCGGTGAGCAGTTCTTC

size: .
V: TRBV5-4
J: TRBJ2-3
D: .
CDR3: CASSLDPGSTDTQYF
DNA: TGTGCCAGCAGCTTAGATCCGGGATCCACAGATACGCAGTATTTT

size: .
V: TRBV11-1
J: TRBJ2-1
D: .
CDR3: CASSLVAVSYNEQFF
DNA: TGTGCCAGCAGCTTAGTTGCAGTCTCCTACAATGAGCAGTTCTTC

size: .
V: TRBV6-5
J: TRBJ2-3
D: .
CDR3: CASRTQRSTDTQYF
DNA: TGTGCCAGCAGAACTCAACGCAGCACAGATACGCAGTATTTT

size: .
V: TRBV2
J: TRBJ2-7
D: TRBD2
CDR3: CASGSGNIYEQYF
DNA: TGTGCCAGCGGGAGCGGGAATATCTACGAGCAGTACTTC

size: .
V: TRBV19
J: TRBJ1-4
D: .
CDR3: CASSRTAGATNEKLFF
DNA: TGTGCCAGTAGTCGGACTGCGGGGGCAACTAATGAAAAACTGTTTTTT

size: .
V: TRBV7-9
J: TRBJ1-6
D: .
CDR3: CASSLEGNSPLHF
DNA: TGTGCCAGCAGCTTAGAGGGGAATTCACCCCTCCACTTT

size: .
V: TRBV12-5
J: TRBJ2-5
D: .
CDR3: CASGLAGQETQYF
DNA: TGTGCTAGTGGTTTGGCAGGGCAAGAGACCCAGTACTTC

size: .
V: TRBV25-1
J: TRBJ2-2
D: .
CDR3: CASSEWTAGELFF
DNA: TGTGCCAGCAGTGAATGGACAGCCGGGGAGCTGTTTTTT

size: .
V: TRBV4-1
J: TRBJ1-3
D: TRBD1
CDR3: CASSQGDRGLVSGNTIYF
DNA: TGCGCCAGCAGCCAAGGAGACAGGGGGTTGGTTTCTGGAAACACCATATATTTT

size: .
V: TRBV30
J: TRBJ2-1
D: TRBD2
CDR3: CAWSRASGSRSSYNEQFF
DNA: TGTGCCTGGAGTAGGGCTAGCGGGAGCCGAAGCTCCTACAATGAGCAGTTCTTC

size: .
V: TRBV7-9
J: TRBJ1-1
D: TRBD1
CDR3: CASSLRTGVEAFF
DNA: TGTGCCAGCAGCCTGCGGACAGGAGTGGAAGCTTTCTTT

size: .
V: TRBV7-9
J: TRBJ1-5
D: .
CDR3: CASSQQGGNQPQHF
DNA: TGTGCCAGCAGCCAACAGGGCGGCAATCAGCCCCAGCATTTT

size: .
V: TRBV7-3
J: TRBJ2-3
D: .
CDR3: CASSLTFSGQGWADTQYF
DNA: TGTGCCAGCAGCTTAACATTTTCCGGGCAGGGATGGGCAGATACGCAGTATTTT

size: .
V: TRBV9
J: TRBJ2-5
D: .
CDR3: CASSPSVPQYF
DNA: TGTGCCAGCAGCCCCAGCGTGCCCCAGTACTTC

size: .
V: TRBV7-7
J: TRBJ2-3
D: .
CDR3: CASSPGGWTDTQYF
DNA: TGTGCTAGCAGCCCAGGGGGGTGGACAGATACGCAGTATTTT

size: .
V: TRBV9
J: TRBJ2-5
D: .
CDR3: CASSVFRGGETQYF
DNA: TGTGCCAGCAGCGTCTTCAGGGGCGGTGAGACCCAGTACTTC

size: .
V: TRBV7-2
J: TRBJ2-1
D: TRBD2
CDR3: CAGGGHGLAGGGAEQFF
DNA: TGTGCCGGGGGGGGGCACGGACTAGCGGGAGGAGGTGCTGAGCAGTTCTTC

size: .
V: TRBV7-3
J: TRBJ1-1
D: .
CDR3: CASSFGGRTEAFF
DNA: TGTGCCAGCAGCTTTGGGGGCCGAACTGAAGCTTTCTTT

size: .
V: TRBV7-2
J: TRBJ2-1
D: .
CDR3: CASSLELAAANEQFF
DNA: TGTGCCAGCAGCTTGGAACTAGCAGCGGCCAATGAGCAGTTCTTC

size: .
V: TRBV30
J: TRBJ2-7
D: TRBD2
CDR3: CAWSKSLAGDEQYF
DNA: TGTGCCTGGAGTAAAAGCCTAGCGGGAGACGAGCAGTACTTC

size: .
V: TRBV11-3
J: TRBJ2-5
D: TRBD2
CDR3: CASSLREGETQYF
DNA: TGTGCCAGCAGCCTCAGGGAGGGGGAGACCCAGTACTTC

size: .
V: TRBV30
J: TRBJ2-7
D: TRBD2
CDR3: CAWRSGLAGDEQYF
DNA: TGTGCCTGGAGGTCGGGGCTAGCGGGAGACGAGCAGTACTTC

size: .
V: TRBV7-8
J: TRBJ2-1
D: TRBD2
CDR3: CASSLLPSGGYNEQFF
DNA: TGTGCCAGCAGCTTATTGCCTAGCGGGGGGTACAATGAGCAGTTCTTC

size: .
V: TRBV25-1
J: TRBJ2-2
D: .
CDR3: CASSGGLAWELFF
DNA: TGTGCCAGCAGTGGAGGCCTAGCTTGGGAGCTGTTTTTT

size: .
V: TRBV7-3
J: TRBJ2-7
D: TRBD1
CDR3: CASSLDRAYEQYF
DNA: TGTGCCAGCAGCCTTGACAGGGCCTACGAGCAGTACTTC

size: .
V: TRBV25-1
J: TRBJ2-7
D: .
CDR3: CASSNFYEQYF
DNA: TGTGCCAGCAGTAACTTCTACGAGCAGTACTTC

size: .
V: TRBV15
J: TRBJ2-6
D: .
CDR3: CATSGDRIQPGANVLTF
DNA: TGTGCCACCAGCGGAGACAGGATCCAGCCTGGGGCCAACGTCCTGACTTTC

size: .
V: TRBV19
J: TRBJ2-6
D: .
CDR3: CASSPRTASGANVLTF
DNA: TGTGCCAGTAGTCCGCGAACAGCCTCTGGGGCCAACGTCCTGACTTTC

size: .
V: TRBV27
J: TRBJ2-3
D: TRBD1
CDR3: CASSLRRQGADTQYF
DNA: TGTGCCAGCAGTTTACGGAGACAGGGGGCCGATACGCAGTATTTT

size: .
V: TRBV29-1
J: TRBJ2-3
D: .
CDR3: CSADDRPPDTQYF
DNA: TGCAGCGCTGACGACAGGCCCCCAGATACGCAGTATTTT